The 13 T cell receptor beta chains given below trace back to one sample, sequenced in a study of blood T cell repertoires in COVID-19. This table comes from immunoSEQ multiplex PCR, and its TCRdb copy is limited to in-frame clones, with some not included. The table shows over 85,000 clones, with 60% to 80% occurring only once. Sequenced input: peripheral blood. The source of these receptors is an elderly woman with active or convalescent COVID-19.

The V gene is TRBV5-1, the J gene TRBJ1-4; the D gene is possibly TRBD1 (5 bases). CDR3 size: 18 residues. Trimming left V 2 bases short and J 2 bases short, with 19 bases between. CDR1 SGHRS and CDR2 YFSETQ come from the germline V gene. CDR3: CASSFTRSGSTTNEKLFF. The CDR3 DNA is TGCGCCAGCAGCTTTACTCGGTCAGGGTCCACTACTAATGAAAAACTGTTTTTT.

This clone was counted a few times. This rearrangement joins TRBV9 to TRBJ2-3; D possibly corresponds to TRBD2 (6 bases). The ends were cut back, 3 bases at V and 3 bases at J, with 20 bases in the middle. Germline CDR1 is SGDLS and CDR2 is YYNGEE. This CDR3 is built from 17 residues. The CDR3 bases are TGTGCCAGCAGCGCCGGCCTCCAAGCGGGTCTGACAGATACGCAGTATTTT. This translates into CASSAGLQAGLTDTQYF.

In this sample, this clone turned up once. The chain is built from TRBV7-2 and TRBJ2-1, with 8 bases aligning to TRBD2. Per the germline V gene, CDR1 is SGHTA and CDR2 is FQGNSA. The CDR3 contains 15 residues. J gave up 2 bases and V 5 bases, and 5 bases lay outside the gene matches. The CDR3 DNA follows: TGTGCCAGCAGCCCGGGGGGGGCGGCCTACAATGAGCAGTTCTTC. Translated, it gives CASSPGGAAYNEQFF.

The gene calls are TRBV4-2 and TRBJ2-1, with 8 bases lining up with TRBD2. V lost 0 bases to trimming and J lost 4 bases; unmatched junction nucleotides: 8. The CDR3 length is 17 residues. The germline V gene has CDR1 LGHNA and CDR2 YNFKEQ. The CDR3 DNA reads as TGTGCCAGCAGCCAAGATCCGCCTAGCGGGTATTACAATGAGCAGTTCTTC. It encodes CASSQDPPSGYYNEQFF.

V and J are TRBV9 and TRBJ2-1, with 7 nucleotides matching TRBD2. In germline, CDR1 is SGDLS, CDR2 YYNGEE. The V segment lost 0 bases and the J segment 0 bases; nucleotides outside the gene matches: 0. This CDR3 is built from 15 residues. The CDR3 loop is CASSVGEGSYNEQFF. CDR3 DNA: TGTGCCAGCAGCGTAGGGGAGGGCTCCTACAATGAGCAGTTCTTC.

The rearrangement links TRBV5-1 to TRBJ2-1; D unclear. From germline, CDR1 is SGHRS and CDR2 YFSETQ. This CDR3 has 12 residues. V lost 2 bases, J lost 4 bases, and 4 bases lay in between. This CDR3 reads CASSFSYNEQFF. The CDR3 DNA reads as TGCGCCAGCAGCTTCAGTTACAATGAGCAGTTCTTC. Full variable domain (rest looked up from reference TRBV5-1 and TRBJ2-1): KAGVTQTPRYLIKTRGQQVTLSCSPISGHRSVSWYQQTPGQGLQFLFEYFSETQRNKGNFPGRFSGRQFSNSRSEMNVSTLELGDSALYLCASSFSYNEQFFGPGTRLTVL.

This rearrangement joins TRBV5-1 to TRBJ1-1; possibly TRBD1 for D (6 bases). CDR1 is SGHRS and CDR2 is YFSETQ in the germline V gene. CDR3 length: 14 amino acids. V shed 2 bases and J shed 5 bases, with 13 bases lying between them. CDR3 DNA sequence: TGCGCCAGCAGCTTTTCAGGGGAGGGGACTGAAGCTTTCTTT. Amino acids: CASSFSGEGTEAFF.

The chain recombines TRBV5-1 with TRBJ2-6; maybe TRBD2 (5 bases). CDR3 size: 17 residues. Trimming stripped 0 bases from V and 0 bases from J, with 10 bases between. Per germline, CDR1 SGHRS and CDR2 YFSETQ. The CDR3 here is CASSLASGNSGANVLTF. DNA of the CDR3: TGCGCCAGCAGCTTGGCCTCGGGAAACTCTGGGGCCAACGTCCTGACTTTC.

CDR3 residues: CASSQADRIIETQYF. The CDR3 DNA sequence: TGTGCCAGCAGCCAAGCAGACAGGATAATAGAGACCCAGTACTTC. This rearrangement joins TRBV3-1 (or the pseudogene TRBV3-2) to TRBJ2-5, with D possibly matching TRBD1 (6 bases). The CDR3 runs to 15 residues. Trimming shortened V by 1 base and J by 4 bases, and 13 bases separated the two germline ends. CDR1 LGHDT and CDR2 YNNKEL come from the germline V gene (reference sequence).

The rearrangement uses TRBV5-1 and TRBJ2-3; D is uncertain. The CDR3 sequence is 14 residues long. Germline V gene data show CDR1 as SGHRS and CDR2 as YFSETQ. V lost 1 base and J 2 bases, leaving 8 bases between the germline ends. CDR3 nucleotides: TGCGCCAGCAGCTTGTCAATCCCCACAGATACGCAGTATTTT. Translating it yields CASSLSIPTDTQYF. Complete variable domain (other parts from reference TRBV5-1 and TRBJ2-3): KAGVTQTPRYLIKTRGQQVTLSCSPISGHRSVSWYQQTPGQGLQFLFEYFSETQRNKGNFPGRFSGRQFSNSRSEMNVSTLELGDSALYLCASSLSIPTDTQYFGPGTRLTVL.

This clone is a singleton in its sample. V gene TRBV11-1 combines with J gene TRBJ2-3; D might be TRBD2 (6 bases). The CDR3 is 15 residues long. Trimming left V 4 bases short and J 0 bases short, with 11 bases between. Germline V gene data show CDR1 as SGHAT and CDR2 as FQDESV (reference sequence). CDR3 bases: TGTGCCAGCAGCTATGGGGGAGGAAGCACAGATACGCAGTATTTT. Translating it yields CASSYGGGSTDTQYF.

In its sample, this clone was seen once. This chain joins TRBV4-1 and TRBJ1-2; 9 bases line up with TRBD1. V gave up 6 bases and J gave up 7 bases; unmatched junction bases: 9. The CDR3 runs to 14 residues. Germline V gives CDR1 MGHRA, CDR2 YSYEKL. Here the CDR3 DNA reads TGCGCCAGCAGACGCCCGGGACAGGGTGGTGGCTACACCTTC. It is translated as CASRRPGQGGGYTF.

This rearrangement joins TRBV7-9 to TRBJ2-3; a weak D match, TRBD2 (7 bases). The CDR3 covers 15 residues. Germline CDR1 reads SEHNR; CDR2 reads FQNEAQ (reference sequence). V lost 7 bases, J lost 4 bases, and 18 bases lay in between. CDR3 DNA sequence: TGTGCCAGCATCAGGGGAGGGAGGGGCCCAGATACGCAGTATTTT. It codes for CASIRGGRGPDTQYF. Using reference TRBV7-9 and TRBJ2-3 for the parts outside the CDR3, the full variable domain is DTGVSQNPRHKITKRGQNVTFRCDPISEHNRLYWYRQTLGQGPEFLTYFQNEAQLEKSRLLSDRFSAERPKGSFSTLEIQRTEQGDSAMYLCASIRGGRGPDTQYFGPGTRLTVL.